These T cell receptor beta chains were read from a single sample in a study of technical replicates of blood from a handful of donors. Clones were sequenced by immunoSEQ multiplex PCR, and TCRdb holds only the in-frame ones, with some missing. The table has around 13,000 clones, approximately 86% seen once. Sequenced: PBMCs. These receptors were obtained from a human donor in good health. CDR3s include the opening cysteine and the closing phenylalanine or tryptophan. Fields, in order: CDR3 protein, CDR3 DNA, J gene, V gene, D gene, clone size. A D gene is named only where the DNA matches it firmly. Size tells how often a clone was seen (once, few, many) or the class of an expanded clone, and some rows leave it out.

CASSQTVVSNQPQHF,TGTGCCAGCAGCCAGACAGTGGTGAGCAATCAGCCCCAGCATTTT,TRBJ1-5,TRBV5-8,-,-
CSVSEDLYHNEQFF,TGCAGCGTCTCTGAGGATCTATACCACAATGAGCAGTTCTTC,TRBJ2-1,TRBV29-1,-,-
CASSIVFGLAAQETQYF,TGTGCCAGTAGTATAGTTTTCGGATTGGCGGCTCAAGAGACCCAGTACTTC,TRBJ2-5,TRBV19,-,-
CASSRSFYPGGTHTDTQYF,TGTGCCAGCTCACGGTCTTTCTACCCAGGGGGGACACACACAGATACGCAGTATTTT,TRBJ2-3,TRBV2,-,few
CASRRANRNEKLFF,TGTGCCAGCAGGAGGGCCAATCGGAATGAAAAACTGTTTTTT,TRBJ1-4,TRBV7-8,-,-
CASSSPGTGGSNYGYTF,TGTGCCAGCAGCAGCCCCGGGACAGGGGGCTCTAACTATGGCTACACCTTC,TRBJ1-2,TRBV28,TRBD1,-
CASSSPGTSKREQFF,TGTGCCAGCAGTTCCCCCGGGACTAGTAAACGGGAGCAGTTCTTC,TRBJ2-1,TRBV28,TRBD2,-
CASRLSSSGYTF,TGTGCCAGCAGGCTATCATCTTCTGGCTACACCTTC,TRBJ1-2,TRBV5-6,-,-
CASSEARREQFF,TGTGCCAGCAGTGAAGCGAGGCGGGAGCAGTTCTTC,TRBJ2-1,TRBV2,-,once
CAWSGASGRKQYF,TGTGCCTGGAGTGGCGCTAGCGGCCGCAAGCAGTACTTC,TRBJ2-7,TRBV30,TRBD2,once
CASRTAMNTEAFF,TGTGCCAGCCGGACAGCTATGAACACTGAAGCTTTCTTT,TRBJ1-1,TRBV6-1,-,-
CASSFWRTDGYTF,TGTGCCAGCAGCTTCTGGAGGACAGATGGCTACACCTTC,TRBJ1-2,TRBV5-6,-,-
CAWSEGHMRETQYF,TGTGCCTGGAGTGAGGGGCACATGAGAGAGACCCAGTACTTC,TRBJ2-5,TRBV30,-,-
CASSLVSFPTEAFF,TGTGCCAGCAGCTTAGTCAGTTTCCCCACTGAAGCTTTCTTT,TRBJ1-1,TRBV7-9,-,few
CASSQTRTGHYGYTF,TGTGCCAGCAGCCAAACCCGGACAGGCCACTATGGCTACACCTTC,TRBJ1-2,TRBV4-2,TRBD1,-
CASSTAGNTIYF,TGTGCCAGCAGTACGGCTGGAAACACCATATATTTT,TRBJ1-3,TRBV7-9,-,-
CASSPPSLAGNTGELFF,TGTGCCAGCTCACCACCATCACTAGCGGGTAACACCGGGGAGCTGTTTTTT,TRBJ2-2,TRBV18,TRBD2,-
CASSFPEGYGYTF,TGCGCCAGCAGCTTCCCGGAGGGCTATGGCTACACCTTC,TRBJ1-2,TRBV5-1,-,-
CASSVDVRNQPQHF,TGTGCCAGCAGCGTAGATGTGAGAAATCAGCCCCAGCATTTT,TRBJ1-5,TRBV9,-,once
CASSIGAATGETDTQYF,TGTGCCAGTAGTATAGGGGCGGCGACAGGGGAAACAGATACGCAGTATTTT,TRBJ2-3,TRBV19,TRBD1,-
CASSVGATTEFEKLFF,TGTGCCAGCAGCGTAGGGGCTACGACCGAATTTGAAAAACTGTTTTTT,TRBJ1-4,TRBV9,-,-
CASSQAGTGLLYEQYF,TGCGCCAGCAGCCAGGCCGGGACAGGGTTACTTTACGAGCAGTACTTC,TRBJ2-7,TRBV4-1,TRBD1,-
CASSGTSGTTSYNEQFF,TGTGCCAGCAGCGGGACTAGCGGGACGACTTCCTACAATGAGCAGTTCTTC,TRBJ2-1,TRBV9,TRBD2,-
CASSFSPGQGLTEAFF,TGTGCCAGCAGCTTCAGTCCGGGACAGGGTCTCACTGAAGCTTTCTTT,TRBJ1-1,TRBV11-2,TRBD1,few
CASSPNWGGPYGYTF,TGTGCCAGCAGCCCAAATTGGGGGGGCCCATATGGCTACACCTTC,TRBJ1-2,TRBV9,-,-
CASSFSTGGSYNEQFF,TGTGCCAGCAGTTTTAGTACAGGGGGCTCCTACAATGAGCAGTTCTTC,TRBJ2-1,TRBV28,TRBD1,-
CASSWDSYNTEAFF,TGTGCCAGCAGTTGGGACAGTTACAACACTGAAGCTTTCTTT,TRBJ1-1,TRBV2,TRBD1,-
CASSETGVGTDTQYF,TGTGCCAGCAGTGAAACCGGGGTGGGCACAGATACGCAGTATTTT,TRBJ2-3,TRBV25-1,-,-
CASRRRNEQFF,TGTGCCAGCAGGCGCCGTAATGAGCAGTTCTTC,TRBJ2-1,TRBV7-9,-,-
CASSDSGGREQYF,TGTGCCAGCAGTGACTCGGGGGGGCGGGAGCAGTACTTC,TRBJ2-7,TRBV6-5,TRBD2,-
CASSFLLSSAYGYTF,TGCGCCAGCAGCTTTTTACTGTCTAGCGCCTATGGCTACACCTTC,TRBJ1-2,TRBV5-1,-,-
CASSLRTGSFSYNEQFF,TGCGCCAGCAGCTTGCGGACAGGGAGTTTCTCCTACAATGAGCAGTTCTTC,TRBJ2-1,TRBV5-1,TRBD1,-
CASSLIPWEGSNNEQFF,TGTGCCAGCAGTTTAATACCCTGGGAGGGGTCAAACAATGAGCAGTTCTTC,TRBJ2-1,TRBV28,TRBD2,-